This TCR beta chain was sequenced in a study of blood T cell repertoires in COVID-19. This table comes from immunoSEQ multiplex PCR, and its TCRdb copy is limited to in-frame clones, with some not included. The sample includes 350,000 or so clones, 92% of them seen just once. The study recruited people aged roughly 18 to 100 years across approximately 25 US areas. The sequenced material came from PBMCs or T cells enriched from blood (not recorded which). The TCR was taken from a woman younger than 45 who had recovered from COVID-19.

As DNA, the CDR3 is TGTGCCACCAGTGATGTAAGACAGGGGGGGACCACAGATACGCAGTATTTT. Its translation is CATSDVRQGGTTDTQYF. The V call is TRBV24-1, the J call TRBJ2-3, with 9 bases aligning to TRBD1. Germline CDR1 reads KGHDR; CDR2 reads SFDVKD. After removal of 3 bases from V and 2 bases from J, the junction contained 8 bases not matched to a gene. This CDR3 comprises 17 residues.